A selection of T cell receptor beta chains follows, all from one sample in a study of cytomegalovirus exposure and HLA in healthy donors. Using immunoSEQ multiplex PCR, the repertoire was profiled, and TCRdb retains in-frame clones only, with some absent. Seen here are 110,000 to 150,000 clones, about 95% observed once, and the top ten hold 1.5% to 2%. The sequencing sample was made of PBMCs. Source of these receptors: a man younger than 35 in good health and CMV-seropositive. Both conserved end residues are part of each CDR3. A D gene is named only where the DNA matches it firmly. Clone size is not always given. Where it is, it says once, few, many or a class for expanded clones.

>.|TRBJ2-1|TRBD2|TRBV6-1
CATLRGSSGYNEQFF
TGTGCCACCTTGCGGGGGTCTAGCGGATACAATGAGCAGTTCTTC
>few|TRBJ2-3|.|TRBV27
CASSSGQPGGTDTQYF
TGTGCCAGCAGTTCCGGACAGCCCGGGGGCACAGATACGCAGTATTTT
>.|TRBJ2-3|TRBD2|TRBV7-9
CASSRGGGTDTQYF
TGTGCCAGCAGCCGGGGGGGAGGCACAGATACGCAGTATTTT
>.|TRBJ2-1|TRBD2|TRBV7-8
CASSRSGGTYNEQFF
TGTGCCAGCAGCCGAAGCGGGGGGACCTACAATGAGCAGTTCTTC
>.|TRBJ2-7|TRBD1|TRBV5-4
CASSTDRGTYEQYF
TGTGCCAGCAGCACAGACAGGGGAACCTACGAGCAGTACTTC
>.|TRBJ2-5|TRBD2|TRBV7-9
CASSLVEGGLAGQETQYF
TGTGCCAGCAGCTTAGTTGAAGGTGGGCTAGCGGGCCAAGAGACCCAGTACTTC
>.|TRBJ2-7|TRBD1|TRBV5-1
CASSLRTGPNYEQYF
TGCGCCAGCAGCTTACGGACAGGGCCGAACTACGAGCAGTACTTC
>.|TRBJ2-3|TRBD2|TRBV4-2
CASSPLAGGHIDTQYF
TGTGCCAGCAGCCCCTTAGCGGGAGGACACATAGATACGCAGTATTTT
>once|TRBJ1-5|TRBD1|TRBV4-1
CASSQSSGGGQPQHF
TGCGCCAGCAGCCAATCATCAGGGGGAGGTCAGCCCCAGCATTTT
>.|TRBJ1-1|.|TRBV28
CASSFEGVEAFF
TGTGCCAGTAGTTTCGAAGGGGTTGAAGCTTTCTTT
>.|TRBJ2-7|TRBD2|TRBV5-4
CASSRTSGTTKQYF
TGTGCCAGCAGCCGGACTAGCGGGACTACTAAGCAGTACTTC
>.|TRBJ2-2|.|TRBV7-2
CASSLEVAGGELFF
TGTGCCAGCAGCTTAGAGGTAGCTGGCGGGGAGCTGTTTTTT
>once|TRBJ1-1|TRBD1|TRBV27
CASSSFGQGATEAFF
TGTGCCAGCAGTTCATTCGGACAGGGGGCTACTGAAGCTTTCTTT
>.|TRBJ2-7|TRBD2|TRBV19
CATELAGDKYEQYF
TGTGCCACGGAACTAGCGGGAGATAAATACGAGCAGTACTTC
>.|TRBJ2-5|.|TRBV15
CATSLSGWETQYF
TGTGCCACCAGTTTGTCGGGGTGGGAGACCCAGTACTTC
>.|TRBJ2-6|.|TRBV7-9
CASSSGGPGANVLTF
TGTGCCAGCAGTTCAGGGGGGCCTGGGGCCAACGTCCTGACTTTC
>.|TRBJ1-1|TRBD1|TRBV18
CASSPGGRDRNTEAFF
TGTGCCAGCTCACCAGGGGGCCGGGACAGGAACACTGAAGCTTTCTTT
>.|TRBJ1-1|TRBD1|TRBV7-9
CASSFPGQPNTEAFF
TGTGCCAGCAGCTTCCCGGGACAGCCGAACACTGAAGCTTTCTTT
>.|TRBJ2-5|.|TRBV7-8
CASSLDQETQYF
TGTGCCAGCAGTCTAGACCAAGAGACCCAGTACTTC
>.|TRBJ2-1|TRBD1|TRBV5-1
CASSLGDSSGLGEQFF
TGCGCCAGCAGCTTGGGGGACAGCTCAGGGCTTGGGGAGCAGTTCTTC
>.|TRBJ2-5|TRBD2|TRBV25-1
CASGPGTSALGTQYF
TGTGCCAGCGGACCCGGGACTAGCGCCCTTGGGACCCAGTACTTC